These 7 T cell receptor beta chains were all obtained from the same sample, sequenced in a study of Graves' ophthalmopathy and Graves' hyperthyroidism. Beta-chain TCR CDR3 regions were amplified from RNA transcripts. The workflow started with a first-round RT-PCR run with HTBI primers and then moved on to a second-round multiplex PCR. TCRdb itself ran the multiplex PCR reads through MiXCR, one entry per CDR3 protein. Of approximately 210,000 distinct CDR3 sequences in the sample, about 32% were seen once. Sample: peripheral blood. The source of these receptors is a man aged 50-59 years with Graves' ophthalmopathy.

This clonotype was counted a single time. The chain employs TRBV6-1 and TRBJ2-5; 8 bases match TRBD1. The ends lost 6 bases at V and 1 base at J; junction bases unmatched: 4. Germline V gene lookup returns CDR1 MNHNS and CDR2 SASEGT. The CDR3 is made up of 14 amino acids. The CDR3 coding sequence is TGTGCCAGCAGAACCGGGACAGGCCAAGAGACCCAGTACTTC. Translated, it gives CASRTGTGQETQYF.

This clonotype has ten or more counts. The chain is built from TRBV6-1 and TRBJ1-1, with D unresolved. Trimming cost V 8 bases and J 5 bases, with 18 bases left between them. CDR3 length: 14 amino acids. Germline values: CDR1 MNHNS, CDR2 SASEGT. CDR3 in DNA: TGTGCCAGCGCCGGGTCCGGGGTGGGAACTGAAGCTTTCTTT. It specifies CASAGSGVGTEAFF.

This clonotype was counted many times. This chain connects TRBV6-5 to TRBJ1-3, with D perhaps TRBD1 (6 bases). Germline CDR1 MNHEY, CDR2 SVGAGI. The CDR3 has 16 residues. Trimming took 4 bases from V and 0 from J, leaving 13 bases between them. Here the CDR3 reads CASSWRRTASGNTIYF. The CDR3 DNA reads as TGTGCCAGCAGTTGGCGACGGACAGCCTCTGGAAACACCATATATTTT.

This clonotype has ten or more counts. The chain combines TRBV6-4 with TRBJ1-5, with unresolved D. Germline CDR1 reads MRHNA; CDR2 reads SNTAGT. Trimming removed 2 bases at V and 7 bases at J, with 15 bases between. CDR3 length: 15 residues. DNA for the CDR3: TGTGCCAGCAGTGACGCGAAAAGGTTGGACCAGCCCCAGCATTTT. Translating gives CASSDAKRLDQPQHF.

This clonotype was detected many times. CDR3 region: CASSLFGTGEEPQHF. For the CDR3, the DNA is TGCGCCAGCAGCTTATTCGGGACAGGGGAAGAGCCCCAGCATTTT. The gene calls are TRBV5-1 and TRBJ1-5; 10 bases agree with TRBD1. This CDR3 region has 15 residues. Germline CDR1 SGHRS, CDR2 YFSETQ. V gave up 2 bases and J gave up 8 bases; unmatched junction bases: 7. The full variable domain, rest sourced from reference TRBV5-1 and TRBJ1-5, is KAGVTQTPRYLIKTRGQQVTLSCSPISGHRSVSWYQQTPGQGLQFLFEYFSETQRNKGNFPGRFSGRQFSNSRSEMNVSTLELGDSALYLCASSLFGTGEEPQHFGDGTRLSIL.

This clonotype occurred many times. This chain links TRBV19 with TRBJ1-5, with TRBD1 as a possible D gene (6 bases). V gave up 6 bases and J gave up 3 bases, with 15 bases separating them. Germline V gene lookup returns CDR1 LNHDA and CDR2 SQIVND (reference sequence). This CDR3 has 15 amino acids. The CDR3 DNA follows: TGTGCCAGTAGACCTTACAGGGATTCCAATCAGCCCCAGCATTTT. Its protein is CASRPYRDSNQPQHF.

This clonotype was counted ten times or more. The chain links TRBV29-1 to TRBJ2-4, with D possibly matching TRBD1 (6 bases). V was trimmed by 4 bases and J by 0 bases, leaving 13 bases between them. Per germline, CDR1 SQVTM and CDR2 ANQGSEA. The CDR3 runs to 15 residues. Here the CDR3 DNA reads TGCAGCGTTGTGGGGGACATCCTAGCCAAAAACATTCAGTACTTC. It is translated as CSVVGDILAKNIQYF.